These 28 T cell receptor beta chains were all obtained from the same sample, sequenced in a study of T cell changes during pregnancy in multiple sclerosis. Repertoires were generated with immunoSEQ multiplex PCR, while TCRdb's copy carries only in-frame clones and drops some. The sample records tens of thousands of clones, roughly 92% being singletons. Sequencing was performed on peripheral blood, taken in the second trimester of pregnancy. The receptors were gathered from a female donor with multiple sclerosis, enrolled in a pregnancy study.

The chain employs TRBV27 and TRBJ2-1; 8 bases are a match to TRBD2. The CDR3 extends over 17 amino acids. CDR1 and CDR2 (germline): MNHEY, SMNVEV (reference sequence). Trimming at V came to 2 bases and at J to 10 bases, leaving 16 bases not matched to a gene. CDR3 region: CASSLVLAEGPQEEQFF. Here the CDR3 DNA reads TGTGCCAGCAGTTTAGTACTAGCGGAGGGCCCCCAGGAGGAGCAGTTCTTC.

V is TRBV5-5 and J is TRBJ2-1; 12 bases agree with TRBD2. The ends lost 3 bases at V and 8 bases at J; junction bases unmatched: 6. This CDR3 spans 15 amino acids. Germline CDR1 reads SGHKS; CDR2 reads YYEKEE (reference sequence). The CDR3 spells CASSSTSGSWDEQFF. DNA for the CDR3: TGTGCCAGCAGCTCGACTAGCGGGAGCTGGGATGAGCAGTTCTTC.

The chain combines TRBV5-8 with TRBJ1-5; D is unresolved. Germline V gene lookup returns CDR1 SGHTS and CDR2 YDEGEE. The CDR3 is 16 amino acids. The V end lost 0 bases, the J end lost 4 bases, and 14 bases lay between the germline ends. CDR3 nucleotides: TGTGCCAGCAGCTTGGGGGCCTCCGTGAAAAATCAGCCCCAGCATTTT. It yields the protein CASSLGASVKNQPQHF.

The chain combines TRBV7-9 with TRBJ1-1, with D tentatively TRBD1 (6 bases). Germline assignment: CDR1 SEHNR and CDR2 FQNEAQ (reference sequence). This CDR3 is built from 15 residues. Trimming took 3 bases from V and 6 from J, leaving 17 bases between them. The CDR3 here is CASSLQRQQGSEAFF. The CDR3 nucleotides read TGTGCCAGCAGCTTGCAGAGGCAACAGGGATCTGAAGCTTTCTTT. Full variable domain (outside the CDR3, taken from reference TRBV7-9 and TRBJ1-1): DTGVSQNPRHKITKRGQNVTFRCDPISEHNRLYWYRQTLGQGPEFLTYFQNEAQLEKSRLLSDRFSAERPKGSFSTLEIQRTEQGDSAMYLCASSLQRQQGSEAFFGQGTRLTVV.

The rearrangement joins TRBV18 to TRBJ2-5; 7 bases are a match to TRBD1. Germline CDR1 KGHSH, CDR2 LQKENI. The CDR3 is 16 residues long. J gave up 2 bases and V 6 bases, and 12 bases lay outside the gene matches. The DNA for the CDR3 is TGTGCCAGCTCGCCCAGAACAGGGGCCCCTCAAGAGACCCAGTACTTC. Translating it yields CASSPRTGAPQETQYF.

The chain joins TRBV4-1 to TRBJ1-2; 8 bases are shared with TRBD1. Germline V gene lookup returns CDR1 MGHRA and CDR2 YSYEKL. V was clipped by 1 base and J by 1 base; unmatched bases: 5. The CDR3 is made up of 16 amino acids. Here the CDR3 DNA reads TGCGCCAGCAGCCAAGTAGGACAGGGAAATAACTATGGCTACACCTTC. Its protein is CASSQVGQGNNYGYTF.

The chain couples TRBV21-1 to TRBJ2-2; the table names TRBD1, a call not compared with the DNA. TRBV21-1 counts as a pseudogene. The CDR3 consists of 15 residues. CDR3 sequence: CASSGRTGEHGELFF. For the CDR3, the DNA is TGTGCCAGCAGCGGACGGACAGGGGAACACGGGGAGCTGTTTTTT.

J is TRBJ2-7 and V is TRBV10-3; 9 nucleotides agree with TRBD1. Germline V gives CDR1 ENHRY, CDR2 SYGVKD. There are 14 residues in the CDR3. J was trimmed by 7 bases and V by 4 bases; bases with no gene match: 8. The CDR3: CAISGGQGIEEQYF. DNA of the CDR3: TGTGCCATCAGTGGGGGACAGGGAATCGAGGAGCAGTACTTC.

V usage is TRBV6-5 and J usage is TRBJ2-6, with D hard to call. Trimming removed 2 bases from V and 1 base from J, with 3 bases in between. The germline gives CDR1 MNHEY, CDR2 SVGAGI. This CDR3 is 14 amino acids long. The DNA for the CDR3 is TGTGCCAGCAGTTACATATCTGGGGCCAACGTCCTGACTTTC. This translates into CASSYISGANVLTF.

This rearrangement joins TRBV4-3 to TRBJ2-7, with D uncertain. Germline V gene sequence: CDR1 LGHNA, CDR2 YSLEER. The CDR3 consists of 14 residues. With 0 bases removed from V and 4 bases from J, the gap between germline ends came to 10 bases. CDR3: CASSQETAIYEQYF. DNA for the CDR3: TGCGCCAGCAGCCAAGAAACAGCAATTTACGAGCAGTACTTC.

CDR3 sequence (DNA): TGTGCCAGCTCACCTCTGCCAGGGGGGAGCTCCTACAATGAGCAGTTCTTC. It codes for CASSPLPGGSSYNEQFF. V and J are TRBV18 and TRBJ2-1, with D tentatively TRBD1 (7 bases). V lost 3 bases to trimming and J lost 0 bases, with 15 bases between them. The CDR3 extends over 17 amino acids. CDR1 is KGHSH, CDR2 LQKENI, per germline. Supplemented by reference TRBV18 and TRBJ2-1, the full variable domain reads NAGVMQNPRHLVRRRGQEARLRCSPMKGHSHVYWYRQLPEEGLKFMVYLQKENIIDESGMPKERFSAEFPKEGPSILRIQQVVRGDSAAYFCASSPLPGGSSYNEQFFGPGTRLTVL.

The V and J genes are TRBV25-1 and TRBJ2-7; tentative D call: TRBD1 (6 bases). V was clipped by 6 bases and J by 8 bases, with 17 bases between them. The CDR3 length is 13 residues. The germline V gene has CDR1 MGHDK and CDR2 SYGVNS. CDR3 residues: CASRDSLTLQQYF. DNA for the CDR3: TGTGCCAGCAGGGACAGCCTTACGTTACAGCAGTACTTC.

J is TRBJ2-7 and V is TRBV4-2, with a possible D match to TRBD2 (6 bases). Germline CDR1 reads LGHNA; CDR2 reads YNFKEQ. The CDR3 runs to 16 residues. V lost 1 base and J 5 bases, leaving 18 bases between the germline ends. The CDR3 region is CASSQVSSGPFDEQYF. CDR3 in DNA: TGTGCCAGCAGCCAAGTTTCGAGCGGGCCCTTTGACGAGCAGTACTTC.

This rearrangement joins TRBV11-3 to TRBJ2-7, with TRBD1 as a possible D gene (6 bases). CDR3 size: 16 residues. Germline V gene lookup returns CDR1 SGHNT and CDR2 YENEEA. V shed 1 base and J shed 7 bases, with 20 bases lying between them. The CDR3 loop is CASSLGSGTLGEEQYF. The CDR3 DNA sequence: TGTGCCAGCAGCTTAGGCTCCGGGACACTAGGTGAGGAGCAGTACTTC.

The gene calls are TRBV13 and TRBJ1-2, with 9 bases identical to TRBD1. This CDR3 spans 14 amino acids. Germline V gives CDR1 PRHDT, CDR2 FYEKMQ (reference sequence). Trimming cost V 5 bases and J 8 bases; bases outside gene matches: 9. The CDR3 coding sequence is TGTGCCAGCAGCCCAACAGGGGGCACCCCGGGCTACACCTTC. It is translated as CASSPTGGTPGYTF.

The CDR3 DNA is TGTGCCAGCAGTTATGACAGGGGGAGAGAGACCCAGTACTTC. Translated, it gives CASSYDRGRETQYF. The chain couples TRBV6-1 to TRBJ2-5, with 9 bases lining up with TRBD1. V shed 5 bases, J shed 4 bases, and the junction held 5 bases outside the gene matches. The CDR3 is 14 amino acids. CDR1 is MNHNS, CDR2 SASEGT, per germline.

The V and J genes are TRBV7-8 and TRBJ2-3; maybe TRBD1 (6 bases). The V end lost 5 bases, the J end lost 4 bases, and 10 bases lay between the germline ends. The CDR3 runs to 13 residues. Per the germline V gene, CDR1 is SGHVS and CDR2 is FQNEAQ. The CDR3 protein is CASSLQGADTQYF. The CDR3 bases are TGTGCCAGCAGCCTACAGGGTGCAGATACGCAGTATTTT.

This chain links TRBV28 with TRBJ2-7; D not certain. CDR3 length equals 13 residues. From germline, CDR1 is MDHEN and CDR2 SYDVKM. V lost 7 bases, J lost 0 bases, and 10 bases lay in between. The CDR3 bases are TGTGCCAGCACGGGTTTCAGCTCCTACGAGCAGTACTTC. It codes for CASTGFSSYEQYF.

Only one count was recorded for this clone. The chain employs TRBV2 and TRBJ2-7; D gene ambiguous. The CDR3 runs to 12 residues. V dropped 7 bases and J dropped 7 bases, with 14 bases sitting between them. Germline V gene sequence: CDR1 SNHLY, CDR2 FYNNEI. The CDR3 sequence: CASIRNPREQYF. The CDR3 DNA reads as TGTGCCAGCATCAGGAACCCCCGGGAGCAGTACTTC.

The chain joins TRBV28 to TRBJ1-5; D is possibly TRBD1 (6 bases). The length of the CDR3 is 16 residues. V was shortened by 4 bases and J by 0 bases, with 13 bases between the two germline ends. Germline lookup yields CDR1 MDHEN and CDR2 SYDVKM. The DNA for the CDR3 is TGTGCCAGCAGTTACACAGGGAGGGGTAGCAATCAGCCCCAGCATTTT. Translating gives CASSYTGRGSNQPQHF.

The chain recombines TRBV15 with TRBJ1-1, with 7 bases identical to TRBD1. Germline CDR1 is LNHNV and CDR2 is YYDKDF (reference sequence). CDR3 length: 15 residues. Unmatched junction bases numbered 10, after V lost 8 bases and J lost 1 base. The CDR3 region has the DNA TGTGCCACCCGCTTCTCCGGGACAGCGAACACTGAAGCTTTCTTT. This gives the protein CATRFSGTANTEAFF.

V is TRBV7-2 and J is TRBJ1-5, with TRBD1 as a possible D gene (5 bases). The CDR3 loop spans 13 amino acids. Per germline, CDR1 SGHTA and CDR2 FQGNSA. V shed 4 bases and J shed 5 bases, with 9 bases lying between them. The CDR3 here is CASSYSGDQPQHF. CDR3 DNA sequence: TGTGCCAGCAGCTATTCGGGGGATCAGCCCCAGCATTTT.

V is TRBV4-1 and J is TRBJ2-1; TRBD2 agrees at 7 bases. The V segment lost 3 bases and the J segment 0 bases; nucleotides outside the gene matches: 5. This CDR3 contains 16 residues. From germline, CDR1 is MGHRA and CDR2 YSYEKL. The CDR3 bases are TGCGCCAGCAGCCATGGACTAGTCAGCTCCTACAATGAGCAGTTCTTC. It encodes CASSHGLVSSYNEQFF.

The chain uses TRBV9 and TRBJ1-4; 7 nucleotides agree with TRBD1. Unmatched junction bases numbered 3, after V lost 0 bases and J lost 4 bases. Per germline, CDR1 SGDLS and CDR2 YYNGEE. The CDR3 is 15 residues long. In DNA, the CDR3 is TGTGCCAGCAGCGTAGGGGCAGGGGGTAATGAAAAACTGTTTTTT. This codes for CASSVGAGGNEKLFF.

The CDR3 coding sequence is TGTGCCAGCAGCTTAGGAGCGGGGGGTGCGACCTACGAGCAGTACTTC. Its protein is CASSLGAGGATYEQYF. The chain has TRBV5-4 and TRBJ2-7, with 9 nucleotides matching TRBD2. The junction had 8 bases not matched to a gene; V was cut back by 2 bases and J by 2 bases. The CDR3 sequence is 16 residues long. Germline V gene data show CDR1 as SGHNT and CDR2 as YYREEE (reference sequence).

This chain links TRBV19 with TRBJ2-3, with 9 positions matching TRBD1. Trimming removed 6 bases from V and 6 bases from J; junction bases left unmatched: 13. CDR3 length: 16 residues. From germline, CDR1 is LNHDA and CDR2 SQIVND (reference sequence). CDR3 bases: TGTGCCAGTAGAGGACCGGACAGGGGAATCTTGGATACGCAGTATTTT. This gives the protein CASRGPDRGILDTQYF.

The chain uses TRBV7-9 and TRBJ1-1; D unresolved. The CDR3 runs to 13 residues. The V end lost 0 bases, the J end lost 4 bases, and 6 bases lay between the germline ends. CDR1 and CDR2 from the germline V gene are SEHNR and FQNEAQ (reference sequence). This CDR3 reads CASSLATGTEAFF. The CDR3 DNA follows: TGTGCCAGCAGCTTAGCGACGGGCACTGAAGCTTTCTTT.

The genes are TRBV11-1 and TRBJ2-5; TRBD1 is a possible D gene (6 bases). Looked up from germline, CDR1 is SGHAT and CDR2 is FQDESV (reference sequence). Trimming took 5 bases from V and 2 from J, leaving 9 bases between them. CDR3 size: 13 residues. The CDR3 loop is CASSRGQQETQYF. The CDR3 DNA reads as TGTGCCAGCAGCAGAGGACAGCAAGAGACCCAGTACTTC.